This T cell receptor (beta chain) was sequenced during a study of T-cell reconstitution after alpha-beta-depleted transplantation in children. This sample's TCRbeta library carried unique molecular identifier barcodes. TCRdb processed the PCR reads anew with MiXCR; each CDR3 protein has one entry. The table lists hundreds of thousands of distinct CDR3 sequences, around an eighth of them singletons. This clonotype showed up just a few times. The CDR3 loop spans 13 amino acids. Trimming shortened V by 6 bases and J by 4 bases, and 16 bases separated the two germline ends. The V gene's germline CDR1 is DFQATT and CDR2 SNEGSKA (reference sequence).

The receptor was derived from a human donor who donated a stem cell graft to a child with combined immunodeficiency. The chain carries TRBV20-1 and TRBJ2-7; TRBD1 or TRBD2 may be the D gene (5 bases each). The sequences come from PBMCs from the stem cell graft donor, collected from the stem cell graft. In nucleotides, the CDR3 is TGCAGTGCAATAACCGGGACGCATTACGAGCAGTACTTC. Protein product: CSAITGTHYEQYF.